This TCR beta chain was sequenced during a study of beta chain features in type 1 diabetes. Overall study: In age, gender and cell yields, patients were similar to healthy donors. The study examined more than 100,000,000 sorted cells across all samples. Findings and caveats of the study: Diminished insertions and augmented deletions at VDJ junctions characterized type 1 diabetes patients. When cDNA is sequenced, cells with high TCR expression could be over-represented. All four CD4+ subsets from Type 1 diabetes patients carried moderately but significantly shorter TCRB CDR3s.

CDR1 is SGHDT and CDR2 is YYEEEE in the germline V gene. The V and J ends lost 4 bases and 4 bases, in that order; junction bases with no gene match: 5. The CDR3 consists of 16 residues. Concerning this clone itself: Its matching antigen is unknown.

cDNA synthesis used the whole RNA isolate, giving expressed TCRB sequences. Assay: immunoSEQ multiplex PCR; the TCRdb copy retains only in-frame clones and omits some. The data contain about 190,000 clones, 6.5% to 9.5% of them singletons. The receptor was derived from a middle-aged woman with type 1 diabetes. The V and J genes are TRBV5-6 and TRBJ1-4; 12 bases are a match to TRBD1. The sequenced material came from central memory CD4+ T cells from blood. CDR3 DNA sequence: TGTGCCAGCAGCCCGGGACAGGGGGCCTTTAATGAAAAACTGTTTTTT. It codes for CASSPGQGAFNEKLFF.